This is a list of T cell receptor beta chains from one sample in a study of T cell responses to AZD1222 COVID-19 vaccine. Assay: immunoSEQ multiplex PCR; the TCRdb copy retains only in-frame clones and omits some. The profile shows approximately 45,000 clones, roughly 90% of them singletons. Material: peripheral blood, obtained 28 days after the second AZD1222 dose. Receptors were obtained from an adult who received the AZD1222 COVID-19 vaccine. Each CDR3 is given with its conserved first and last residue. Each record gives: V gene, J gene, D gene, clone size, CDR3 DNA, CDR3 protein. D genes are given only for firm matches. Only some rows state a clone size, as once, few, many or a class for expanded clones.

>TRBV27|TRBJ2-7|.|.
TGTGCCAGCAGTTTATCTGGTTTCGGACCTGACTACGAGCAGTACTTC
CASSLSGFGPDYEQYF
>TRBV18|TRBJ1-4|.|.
TGTGCCAGCTCTCGACTCCAGGGAATGGATAATGAAAAACTGTTTTTT
CASSRLQGMDNEKLFF
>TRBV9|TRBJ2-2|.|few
TGTGCCAGCAGCGTAGTTGGGGAACCGAACACCGGGGAGCTGTTTTTT
CASSVVGEPNTGELFF
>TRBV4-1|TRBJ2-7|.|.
TGCGCCAGCAGCCAAGGGCAAGCCTACGAGCAGTACTTC
CASSQGQAYEQYF
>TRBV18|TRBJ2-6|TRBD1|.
TGTGCCAGCTCACCACGCCGGACAGGTTCGAGCTCTGGGGCCAACGTCCTGACTTTC
CASSPRRTGSSSGANVLTF
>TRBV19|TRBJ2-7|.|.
TGTGCCAGTAGTATAGACCGCTCCTACGAGCAGTACTTC
CASSIDRSYEQYF
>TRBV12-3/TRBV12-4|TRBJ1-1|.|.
TGTGCCAGCAGTTTGGGGCCTCGACGTGAAGCTTTCTTT
CASSLGPRREAFF
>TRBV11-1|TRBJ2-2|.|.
TGTGCCAGCAGCCTTGAAGGAGGGAACACCGGGGAGCTGTTTTTT
CASSLEGGNTGELFF
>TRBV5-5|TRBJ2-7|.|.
TGTGCCAGCAGCAGATCAGGGGCGTCAACCTACGAGCAGTACTTC
CASSRSGASTYEQYF
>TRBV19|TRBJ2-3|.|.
TGTGCCAGTAGTATGATCGCAGGGAGCACAGATACGCAGTATTTT
CASSMIAGSTDTQYF
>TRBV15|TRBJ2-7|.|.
TGTGCCACCAGCAGAGGGGGGACTTCCCTCTCCTACGAGCAGTACTTC
CATSRGGTSLSYEQYF
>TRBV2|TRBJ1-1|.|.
TGTGCCAGCAGATCTTGGGCTGTACGAGACACTGAAGCTTTCTTT
CASRSWAVRDTEAFF
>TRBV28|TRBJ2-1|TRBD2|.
TGTGCCAGCAGTTCCCTTCTAGCGGGAGCCTACAATGAGCAGTTCTTC
CASSSLLAGAYNEQFF
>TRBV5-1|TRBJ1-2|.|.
TGCGCCAGCAGCTCCGTACGGGACGGAAACTATGGCTACACCTTC
CASSSVRDGNYGYTF
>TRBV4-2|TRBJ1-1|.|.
TGTGCCAGCAGCCAAGATCCCAGCGATACTGAAGCTTTCTTT
CASSQDPSDTEAFF
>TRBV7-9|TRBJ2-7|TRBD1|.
TGTGCCAGCAGCTTAGCAACCGGACAGGGCTACGAGCAGTACTTC
CASSLATGQGYEQYF
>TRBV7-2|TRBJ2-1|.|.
TGTGCCAGCAGCTCCTTCTGGGGGCGGGATGAGCAGTTCTTC
CASSSFWGRDEQFF
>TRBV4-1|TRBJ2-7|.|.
TGCGCCAGCAGCCAAGTGGCCCCTGGTGACTACGAGCAGTACTTC
CASSQVAPGDYEQYF
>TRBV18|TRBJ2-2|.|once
TGTGCCAGCTCACCACCTGGGCAGAACACCGGGGAGCTGTTTTTT
CASSPPGQNTGELFF
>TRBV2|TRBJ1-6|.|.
TGTGCCAGCAGTCCTAGGGAGTCTTCCTATAATTCACCCCTCCACTTT
CASSPRESSYNSPLHF
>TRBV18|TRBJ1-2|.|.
TGTGCCAGCTCACCACGTCCGGGCGTCTCCGGCTACACCTTC
CASSPRPGVSGYTF
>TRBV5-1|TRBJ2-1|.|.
TGCGCCAGCAGCCCCAATTTGAAGGAGGACAATGAGCAGTTCTTC
CASSPNLKEDNEQFF
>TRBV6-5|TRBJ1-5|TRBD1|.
TGTGCCAGCAGTTACCCGACAGGGCTAAGTCAGCCCCAGCATTTT
CASSYPTGLSQPQHF
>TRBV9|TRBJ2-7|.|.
TGTGCCAGCAGCGTGGGGATAGGAGTAACCTACGAGCAGTACTTC
CASSVGIGVTYEQYF